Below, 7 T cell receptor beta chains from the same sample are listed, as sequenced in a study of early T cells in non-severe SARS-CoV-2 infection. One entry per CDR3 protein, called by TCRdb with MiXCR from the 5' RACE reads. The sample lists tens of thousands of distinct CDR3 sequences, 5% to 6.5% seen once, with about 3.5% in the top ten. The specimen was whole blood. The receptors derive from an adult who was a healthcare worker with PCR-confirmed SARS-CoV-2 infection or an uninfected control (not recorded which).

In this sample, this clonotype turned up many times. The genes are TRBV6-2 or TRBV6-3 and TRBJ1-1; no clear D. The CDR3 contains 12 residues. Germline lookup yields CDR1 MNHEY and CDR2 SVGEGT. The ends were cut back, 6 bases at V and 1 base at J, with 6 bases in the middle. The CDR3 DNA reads TGTGCCAGCAGCGTTCGGAACACTGAAGCTTTCTTT. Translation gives CASSVRNTEAFF.

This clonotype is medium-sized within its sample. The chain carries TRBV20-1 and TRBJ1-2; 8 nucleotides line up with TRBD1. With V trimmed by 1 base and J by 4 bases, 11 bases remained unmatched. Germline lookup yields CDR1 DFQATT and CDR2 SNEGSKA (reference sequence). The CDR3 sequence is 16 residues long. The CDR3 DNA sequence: TGCAGTGCTAGAGGGGGCAGGGGGCGCCGAACCTATGGCTACACCTTC. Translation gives CSARGGRGRRTYGYTF.

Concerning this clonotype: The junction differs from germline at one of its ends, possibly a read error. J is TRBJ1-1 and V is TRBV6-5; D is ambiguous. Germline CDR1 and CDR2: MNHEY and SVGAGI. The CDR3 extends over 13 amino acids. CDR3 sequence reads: CASSPRSPTGAFF. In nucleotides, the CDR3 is TGTGCCAGCAGCCCCCGTTCCCCGACTGGAGCTTTCTTT.

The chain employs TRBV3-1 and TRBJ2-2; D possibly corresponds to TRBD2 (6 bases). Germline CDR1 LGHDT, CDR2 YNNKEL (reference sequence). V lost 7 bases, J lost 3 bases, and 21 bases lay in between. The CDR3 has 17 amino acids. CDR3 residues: CASTPELASGYTGELFF. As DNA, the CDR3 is TGTGCCAGCACTCCTGAATTGGCCAGCGGGTACACCGGGGAGCTGTTTTTT. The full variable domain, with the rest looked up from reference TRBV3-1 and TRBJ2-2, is DTAVSQTPKYLVTQMGNDKSIKCEQNLGHDTMYWYKQDSKKFLKIMFSYNNKELIINETVPNRFSPKSPDKAHLNLHINSLELGDSAVYFCASTPELASGYTGELFFGEGSRLTVL.

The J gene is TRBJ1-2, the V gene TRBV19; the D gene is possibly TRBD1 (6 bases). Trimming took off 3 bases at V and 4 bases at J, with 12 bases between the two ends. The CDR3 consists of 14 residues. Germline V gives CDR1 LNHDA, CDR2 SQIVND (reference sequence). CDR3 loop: CASSMAGQPYGYTF. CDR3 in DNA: TGTGCCAGTAGTATGGCCGGACAGCCCTATGGCTACACCTTC.

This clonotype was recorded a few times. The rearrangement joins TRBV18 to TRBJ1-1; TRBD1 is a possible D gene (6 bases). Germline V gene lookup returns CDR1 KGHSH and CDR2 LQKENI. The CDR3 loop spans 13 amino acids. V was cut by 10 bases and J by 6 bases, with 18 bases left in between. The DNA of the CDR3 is TGTGCCAACCGAATAGACAGGCAAGCTGAAGCTTTCTTT. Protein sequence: CANRIDRQAEAFF.

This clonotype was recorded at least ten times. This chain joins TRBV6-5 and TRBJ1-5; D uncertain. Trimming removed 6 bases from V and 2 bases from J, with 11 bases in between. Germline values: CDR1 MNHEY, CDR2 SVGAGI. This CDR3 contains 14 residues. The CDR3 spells CASRPPGGNQPQHF. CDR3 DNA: TGTGCCAGCAGGCCTCCCGGGGGCAATCAGCCCCAGCATTTT.